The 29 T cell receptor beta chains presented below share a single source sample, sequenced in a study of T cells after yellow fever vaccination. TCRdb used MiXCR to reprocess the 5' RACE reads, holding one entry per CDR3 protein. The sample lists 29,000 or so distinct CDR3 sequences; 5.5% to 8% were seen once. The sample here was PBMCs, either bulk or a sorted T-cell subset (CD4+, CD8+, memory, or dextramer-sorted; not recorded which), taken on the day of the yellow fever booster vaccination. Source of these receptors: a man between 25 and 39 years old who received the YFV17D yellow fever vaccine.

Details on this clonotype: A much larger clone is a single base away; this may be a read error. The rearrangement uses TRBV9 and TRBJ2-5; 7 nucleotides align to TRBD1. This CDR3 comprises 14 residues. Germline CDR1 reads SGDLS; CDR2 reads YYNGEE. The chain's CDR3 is CAGSAGTVQETQYF. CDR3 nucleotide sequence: TGTGCCGGCAGCGCCGGGACAGTCCAAGAGACCCAGTACTTC.

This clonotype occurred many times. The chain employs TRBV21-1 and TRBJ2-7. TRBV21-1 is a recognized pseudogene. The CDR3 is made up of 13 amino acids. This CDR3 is CASTTGTSYEQYF. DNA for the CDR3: TGTGCCAGCACGACCGGGACCTCCTACGAGCAGTACTTC.

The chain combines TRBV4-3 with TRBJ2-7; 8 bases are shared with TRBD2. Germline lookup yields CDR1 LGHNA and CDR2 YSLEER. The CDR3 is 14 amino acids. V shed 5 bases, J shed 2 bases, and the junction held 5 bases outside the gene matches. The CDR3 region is CASSKLAGPYEQYF. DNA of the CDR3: TGCGCCAGCAGCAAGCTAGCGGGCCCCTACGAGCAGTACTTC.

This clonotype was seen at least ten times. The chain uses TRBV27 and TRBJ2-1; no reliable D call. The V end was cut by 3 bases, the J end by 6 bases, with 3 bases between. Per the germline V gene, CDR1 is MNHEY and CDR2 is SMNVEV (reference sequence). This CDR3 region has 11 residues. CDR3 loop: CASSFANEQFF. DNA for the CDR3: TGTGCCAGCAGTTTCGCCAATGAGCAGTTCTTC.

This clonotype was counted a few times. The CDR3 loop is CSASATARGELFF. The CDR3 DNA follows: TGCAGTGCTAGTGCGACCGCACGTGGGGAGCTGTTTTTT. The gene calls are TRBV20-1 and TRBJ2-2; D is unresolved. This CDR3 is 13 amino acids long. Germline V gene lookup returns CDR1 DFQATT and CDR2 SNEGSKA (reference sequence). V lost 3 bases and J 8 bases, leaving 13 bases between the germline ends.

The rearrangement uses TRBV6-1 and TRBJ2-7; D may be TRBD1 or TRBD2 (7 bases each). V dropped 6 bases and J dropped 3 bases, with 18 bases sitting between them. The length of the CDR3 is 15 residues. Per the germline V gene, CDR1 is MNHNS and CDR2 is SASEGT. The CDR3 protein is CASSMGGTELYEQYF. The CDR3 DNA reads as TGTGCCAGCAGCATGGGAGGGACAGAGCTCTACGAGCAGTACTTC.

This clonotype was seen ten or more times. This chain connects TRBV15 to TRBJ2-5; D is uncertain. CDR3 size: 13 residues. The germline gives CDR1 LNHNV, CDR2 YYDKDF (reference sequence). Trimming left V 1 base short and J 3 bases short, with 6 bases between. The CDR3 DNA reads TGTGCCACCAGCAGAGCTTTCAAAGAGACCCAGTACTTC. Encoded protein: CATSRAFKETQYF.

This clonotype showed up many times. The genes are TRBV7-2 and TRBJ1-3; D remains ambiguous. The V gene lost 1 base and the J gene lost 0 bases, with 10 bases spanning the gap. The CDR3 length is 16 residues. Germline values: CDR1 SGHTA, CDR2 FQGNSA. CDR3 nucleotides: TGTGCCAGCAGCTTAGGTGGCACGACCTCTGGAAACACCATATATTTT. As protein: CASSLGGTTSGNTIYF. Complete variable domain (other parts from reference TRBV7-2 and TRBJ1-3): GAGVSQSPSNKVTEKGKDVELRCDPISGHTALYWYRQSLGQGLEFLIYFQGNSAPDKSGLPSDRFSAERTGGSVSTLTIQRTQQEDSAVYLCASSLGGTTSGNTIYFGEGSWLTVV.

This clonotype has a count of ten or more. The CDR3 reads CSARKLAGDNEQFF. CDR3 in DNA: TGCAGTGCTAGAAAATTAGCGGGAGACAATGAGCAGTTCTTC. The V gene is TRBV20-1, the J gene TRBJ2-1, with 9 bases lining up with TRBD2. V shed 2 bases, J shed 5 bases, and the junction held 4 bases outside the gene matches. CDR1 DFQATT and CDR2 SNEGSKA come from the germline V gene (reference sequence). The CDR3 covers 14 residues.

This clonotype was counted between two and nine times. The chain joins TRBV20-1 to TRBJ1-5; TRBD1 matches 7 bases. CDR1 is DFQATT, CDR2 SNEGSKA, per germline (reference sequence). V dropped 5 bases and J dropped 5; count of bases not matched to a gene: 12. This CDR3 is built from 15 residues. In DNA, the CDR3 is TGCAGTGCTTTGTCAGGGGGGGGACTACATCAGCCCCAGCATTTT. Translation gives CSALSGGGLHQPQHF.

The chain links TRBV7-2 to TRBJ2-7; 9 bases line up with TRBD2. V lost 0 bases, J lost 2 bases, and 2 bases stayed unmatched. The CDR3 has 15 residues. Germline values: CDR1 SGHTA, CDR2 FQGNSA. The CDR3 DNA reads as TGTGCCAGCAGCTTAGCGCCTAGCGGGACCTACGAGCAGTACTTC. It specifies CASSLAPSGTYEQYF. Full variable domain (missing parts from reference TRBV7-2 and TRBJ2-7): GAGVSQSPSNKVTEKGKDVELRCDPISGHTALYWYRQSLGQGLEFLIYFQGNSAPDKSGLPSDRFSAERTGGSVSTLTIQRTQQEDSAVYLCASSLAPSGTYEQYFGPGTRLTVT.

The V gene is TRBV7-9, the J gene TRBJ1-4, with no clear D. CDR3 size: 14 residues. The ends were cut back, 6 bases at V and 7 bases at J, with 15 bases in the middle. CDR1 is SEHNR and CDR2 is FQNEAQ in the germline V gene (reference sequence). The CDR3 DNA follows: TGTGCCAGCAGACAAACCCAAAACGGTGAAAAACTGTTTTTT. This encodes CASRQTQNGEKLFF.

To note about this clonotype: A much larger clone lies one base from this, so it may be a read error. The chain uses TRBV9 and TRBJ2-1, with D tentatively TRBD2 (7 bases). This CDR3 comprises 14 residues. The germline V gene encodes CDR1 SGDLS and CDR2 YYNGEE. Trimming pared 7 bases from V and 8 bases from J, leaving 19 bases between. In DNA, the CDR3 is TGTGCCAGCGGAGGGGGGGGAGAGGGAGATGAGCAGTTCTTC. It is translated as CASGGGGEGDEQFF.

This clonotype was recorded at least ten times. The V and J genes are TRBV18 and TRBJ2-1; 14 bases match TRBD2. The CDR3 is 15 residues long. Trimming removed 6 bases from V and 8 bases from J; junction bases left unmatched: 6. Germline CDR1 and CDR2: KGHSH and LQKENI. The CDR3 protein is CASSPGLAGGDEQFF. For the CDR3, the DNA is TGTGCCAGCTCCCCCGGACTAGCGGGAGGTGATGAGCAGTTCTTC.

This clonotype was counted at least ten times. CDR3 sequence: CASSHTDTQYF. The CDR3 nucleotides are TGTGCCAGCAGCCACACAGATACGCAGTATTTT. The chain couples TRBV3-1 to TRBJ2-3; D not resolved. From germline, CDR1 is LGHDT and CDR2 YNNKEL (reference sequence). The CDR3 extends over 11 amino acids. Trimming removed 3 bases from V and 2 bases from J, with 0 bases in between.

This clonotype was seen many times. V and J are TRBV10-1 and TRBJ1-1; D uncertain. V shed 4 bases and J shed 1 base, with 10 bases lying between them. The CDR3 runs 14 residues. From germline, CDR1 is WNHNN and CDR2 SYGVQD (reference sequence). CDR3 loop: CASSGTAGNTEAFF. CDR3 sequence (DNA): TGCGCCAGCAGTGGAACAGCGGGGAACACTGAAGCTTTCTTT.

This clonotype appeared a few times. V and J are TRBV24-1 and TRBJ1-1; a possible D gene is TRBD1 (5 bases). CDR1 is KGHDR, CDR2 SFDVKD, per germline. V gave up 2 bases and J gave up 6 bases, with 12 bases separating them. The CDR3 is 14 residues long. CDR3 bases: TGTGCCACCAGTGATTCGAGACAGTTCCCTGAAGCTTTCTTT. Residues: CATSDSRQFPEAFF.

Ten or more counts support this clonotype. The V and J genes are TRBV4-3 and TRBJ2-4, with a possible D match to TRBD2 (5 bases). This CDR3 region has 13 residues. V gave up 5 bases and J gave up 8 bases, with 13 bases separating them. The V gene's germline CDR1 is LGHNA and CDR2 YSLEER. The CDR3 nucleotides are TGCGCCAGCAGCAAACAGCGGTCGGACATTCAGTACTTC. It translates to CASSKQRSDIQYF.

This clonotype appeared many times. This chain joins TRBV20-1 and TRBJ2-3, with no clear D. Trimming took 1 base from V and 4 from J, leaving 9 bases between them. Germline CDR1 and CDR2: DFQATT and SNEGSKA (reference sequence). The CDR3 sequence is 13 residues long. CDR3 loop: CSARVEGPDTQYF. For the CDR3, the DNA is TGCAGTGCTAGAGTCGAAGGTCCAGATACGCAGTATTTT.

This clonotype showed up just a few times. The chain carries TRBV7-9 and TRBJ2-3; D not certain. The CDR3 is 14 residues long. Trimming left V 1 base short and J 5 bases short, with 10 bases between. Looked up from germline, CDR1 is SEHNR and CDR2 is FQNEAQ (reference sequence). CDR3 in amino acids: CASSLDLVKDTQYF. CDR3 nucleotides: TGTGCCAGCAGCTTAGATCTAGTCAAAGATACGCAGTATTTT.

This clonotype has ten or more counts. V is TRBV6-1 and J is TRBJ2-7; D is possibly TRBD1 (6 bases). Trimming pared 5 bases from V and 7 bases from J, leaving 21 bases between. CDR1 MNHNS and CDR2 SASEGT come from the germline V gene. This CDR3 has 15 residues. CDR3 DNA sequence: TGTGCCAGCAGTAATCTCTTGGGACAAGCCCAGGAGCAGTACTTC. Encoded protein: CASSNLLGQAQEQYF.

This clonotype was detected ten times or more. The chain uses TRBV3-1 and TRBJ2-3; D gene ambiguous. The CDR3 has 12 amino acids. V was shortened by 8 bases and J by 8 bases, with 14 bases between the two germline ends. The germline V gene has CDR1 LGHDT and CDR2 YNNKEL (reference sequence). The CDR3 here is CASETGSGTQYF. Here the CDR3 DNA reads TGTGCCAGCGAGACTGGTAGTGGTACGCAGTATTTT.

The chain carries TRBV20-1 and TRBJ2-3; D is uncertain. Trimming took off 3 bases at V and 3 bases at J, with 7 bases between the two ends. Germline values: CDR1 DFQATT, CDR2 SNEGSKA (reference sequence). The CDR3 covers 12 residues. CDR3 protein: CSASSLTDTQYF. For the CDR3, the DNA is TGCAGTGCTAGCAGTCTGACAGATACGCAGTATTTT.

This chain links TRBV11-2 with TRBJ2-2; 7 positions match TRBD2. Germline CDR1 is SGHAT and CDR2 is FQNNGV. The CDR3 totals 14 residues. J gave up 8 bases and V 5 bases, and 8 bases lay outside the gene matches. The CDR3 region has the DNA TGTGCCAGCAGCCAGAGCGGGGCTATGGGGGAGCTGTTTTTT. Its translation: CASSQSGAMGELFF. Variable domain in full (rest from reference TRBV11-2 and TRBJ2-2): EAGVAQSPRYKIIEKRQSVAFWCNPISGHATLYWYQQILGQGPKLLIQFQNNGVVDDSQLPKDRFSAERLKGVDSTLKIQPAKLEDSAVYLCASSQSGAMGELFFGEGSRLTVL.

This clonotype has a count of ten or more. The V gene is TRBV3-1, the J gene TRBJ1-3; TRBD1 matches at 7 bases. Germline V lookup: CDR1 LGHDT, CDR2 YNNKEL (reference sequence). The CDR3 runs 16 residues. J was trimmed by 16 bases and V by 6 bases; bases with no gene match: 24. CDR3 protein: CASSVGTDWSPTGLYF. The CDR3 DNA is TGTGCCAGCAGTGTCGGGACAGACTGGTCTCCGACTGGGTTGTATTTT.

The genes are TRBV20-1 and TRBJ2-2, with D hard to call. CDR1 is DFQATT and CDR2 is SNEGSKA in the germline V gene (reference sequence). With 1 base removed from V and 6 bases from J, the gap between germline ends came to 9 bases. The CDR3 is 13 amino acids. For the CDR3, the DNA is TGCAGTGCTAGAGTGGATAACGCCGGGGAGCTGTTTTTT. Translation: CSARVDNAGELFF.

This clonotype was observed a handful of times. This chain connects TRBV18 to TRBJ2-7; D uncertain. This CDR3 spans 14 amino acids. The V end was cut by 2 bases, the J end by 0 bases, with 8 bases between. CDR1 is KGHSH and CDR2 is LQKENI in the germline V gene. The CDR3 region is CASSPGATSYEQYF. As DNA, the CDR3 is TGTGCCAGCTCACCAGGCGCCACCTCCTACGAGCAGTACTTC.

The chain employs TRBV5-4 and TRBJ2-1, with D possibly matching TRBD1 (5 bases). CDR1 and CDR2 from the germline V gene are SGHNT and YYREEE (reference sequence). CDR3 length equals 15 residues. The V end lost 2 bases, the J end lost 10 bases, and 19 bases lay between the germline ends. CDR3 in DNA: TGTGCCAGCAGCTTAGGAGAGAACCAGGGTTTGGAGCAGTTCTTC. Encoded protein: CASSLGENQGLEQFF. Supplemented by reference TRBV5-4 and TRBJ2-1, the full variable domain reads ETGVTQSPTHLIKTRGQQVTLRCSSQSGHNTVSWYQQALGQGPQFIFQYYREEENGRGNFPPRFSGLQFPNYSSELNVNALELDDSALYLCASSLGENQGLEQFFGPGTRLTVL.

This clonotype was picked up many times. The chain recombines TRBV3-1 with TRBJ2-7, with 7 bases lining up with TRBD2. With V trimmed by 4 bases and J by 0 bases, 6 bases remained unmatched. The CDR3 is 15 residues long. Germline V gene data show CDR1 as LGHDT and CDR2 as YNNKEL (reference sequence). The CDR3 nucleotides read TGTGCCAGCAGCCGTTCTAGCGGCCTCTCCTACGAGCAGTACTTC. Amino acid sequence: CASSRSSGLSYEQYF.